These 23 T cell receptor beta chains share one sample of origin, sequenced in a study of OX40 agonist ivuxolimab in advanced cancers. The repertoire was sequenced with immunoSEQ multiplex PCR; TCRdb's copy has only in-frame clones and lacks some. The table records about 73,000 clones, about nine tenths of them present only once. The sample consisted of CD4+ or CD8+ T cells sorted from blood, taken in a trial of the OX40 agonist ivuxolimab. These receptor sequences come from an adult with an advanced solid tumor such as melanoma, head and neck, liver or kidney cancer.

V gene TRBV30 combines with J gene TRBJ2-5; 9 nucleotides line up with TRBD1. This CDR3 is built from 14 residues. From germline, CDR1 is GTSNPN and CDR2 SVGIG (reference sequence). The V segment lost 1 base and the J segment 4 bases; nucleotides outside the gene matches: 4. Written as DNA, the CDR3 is TGTGCCTGGAGTGGGCTGGGACAGGGAGAGACCCAGTACTTC. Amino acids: CAWSGLGQGETQYF.

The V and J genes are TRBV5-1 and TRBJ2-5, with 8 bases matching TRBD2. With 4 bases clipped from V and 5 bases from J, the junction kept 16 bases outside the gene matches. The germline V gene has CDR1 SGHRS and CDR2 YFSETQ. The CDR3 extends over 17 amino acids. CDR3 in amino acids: CASSASRGRPPGETQYF. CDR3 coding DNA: TGCGCCAGCAGCGCTTCTCGCGGGAGGCCGCCCGGGGAGACCCAGTACTTC.

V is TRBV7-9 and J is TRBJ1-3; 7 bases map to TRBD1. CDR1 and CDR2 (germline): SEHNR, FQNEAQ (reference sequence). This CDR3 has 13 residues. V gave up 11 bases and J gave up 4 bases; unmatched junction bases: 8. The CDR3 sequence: CAGQGGTGNTIYF. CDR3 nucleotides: TGTGCCGGCCAGGGGGGTACAGGAAACACCATATATTTT.

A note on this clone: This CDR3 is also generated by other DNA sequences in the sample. The CDR3 spells CASSLGESYEQYF. Here the CDR3 DNA reads TGTGCCAGCAGCTTAGGGGAGTCCTACGAGCAGTACTTC. The gene calls are TRBV7-8 and TRBJ2-7, with a tentative D call TRBD2 (5 bases). V was cut by 1 base and J by 1 base, with 5 bases left in between. In germline, CDR1 is SGHVS, CDR2 FQNEAQ. The CDR3 covers 13 residues.

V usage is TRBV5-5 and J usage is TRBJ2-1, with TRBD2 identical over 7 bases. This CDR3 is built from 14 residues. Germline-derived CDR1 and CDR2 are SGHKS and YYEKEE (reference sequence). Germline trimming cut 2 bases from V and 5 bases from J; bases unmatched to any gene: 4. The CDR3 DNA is TGTGCCAGCAGCTTAGAACTAGCGAACAATGAGCAGTTCTTC. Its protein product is CASSLELANNEQFF.

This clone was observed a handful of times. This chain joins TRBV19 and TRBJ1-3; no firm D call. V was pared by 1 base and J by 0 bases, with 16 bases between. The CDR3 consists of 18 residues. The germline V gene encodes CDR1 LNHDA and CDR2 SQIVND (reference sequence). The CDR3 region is CASSIANPTLSSGNTIYF. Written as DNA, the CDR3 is TGTGCCAGTAGTATAGCCAACCCGACACTTTCCTCTGGAAACACCATATATTTT.

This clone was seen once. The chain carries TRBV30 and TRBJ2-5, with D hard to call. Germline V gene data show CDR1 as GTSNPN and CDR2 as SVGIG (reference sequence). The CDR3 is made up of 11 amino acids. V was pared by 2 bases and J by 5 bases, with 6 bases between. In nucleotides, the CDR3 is TGTGCCTGGAGTTCGAGGGAGACCCAGTACTTC. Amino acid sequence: CAWSSRETQYF.

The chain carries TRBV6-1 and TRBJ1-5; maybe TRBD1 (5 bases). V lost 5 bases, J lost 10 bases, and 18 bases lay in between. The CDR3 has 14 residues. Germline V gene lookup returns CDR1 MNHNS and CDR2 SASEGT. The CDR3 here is CASSKGALFTPQHF. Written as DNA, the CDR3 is TGTGCCAGCAGTAAAGGGGCCCTCTTCACACCCCAGCATTTT.

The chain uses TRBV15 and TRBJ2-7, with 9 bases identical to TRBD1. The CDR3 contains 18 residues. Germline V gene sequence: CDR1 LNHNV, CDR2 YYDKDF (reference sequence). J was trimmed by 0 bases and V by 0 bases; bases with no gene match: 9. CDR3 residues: CATSRDVPGQGPSYEQYF. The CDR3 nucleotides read TGTGCCACCAGCAGAGACGTTCCTGGACAGGGGCCCTCCTACGAGCAGTACTTC. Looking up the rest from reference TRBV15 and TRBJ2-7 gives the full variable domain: DAMVIQNPRYQVTQFGKPVTLSCSQTLNHNVMYWYQQKSSQAPKLLFHYYDKDFNNEADTPDNFQSRRPNTSFCFLDIRSPGLGDTAMYLCATSRDVPGQGPSYEQYFGPGTRLTVT.

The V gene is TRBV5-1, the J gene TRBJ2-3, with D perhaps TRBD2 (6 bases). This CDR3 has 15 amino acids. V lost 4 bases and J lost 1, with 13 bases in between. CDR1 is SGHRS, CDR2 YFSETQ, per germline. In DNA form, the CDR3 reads TGCGCCAGCAGCCCGGCGGGGCCCCGCACAGATACGCAGTATTTT. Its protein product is CASSPAGPRTDTQYF.

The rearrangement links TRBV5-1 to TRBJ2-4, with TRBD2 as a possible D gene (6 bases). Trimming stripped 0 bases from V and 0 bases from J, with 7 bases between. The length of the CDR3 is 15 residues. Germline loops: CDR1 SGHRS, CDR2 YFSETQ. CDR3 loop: CASSLVEGAKNIQYF. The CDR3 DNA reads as TGCGCCAGCAGCTTGGTGGAGGGAGCCAAAAACATTCAGTACTTC.

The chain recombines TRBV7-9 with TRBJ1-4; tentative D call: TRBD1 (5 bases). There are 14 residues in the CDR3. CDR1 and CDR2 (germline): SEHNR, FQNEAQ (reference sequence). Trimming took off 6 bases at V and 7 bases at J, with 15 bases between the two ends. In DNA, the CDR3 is TGTGCCAGCAGTCGACGAACAGGAGCTGAAAAACTGTTTTTT. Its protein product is CASSRRTGAEKLFF.

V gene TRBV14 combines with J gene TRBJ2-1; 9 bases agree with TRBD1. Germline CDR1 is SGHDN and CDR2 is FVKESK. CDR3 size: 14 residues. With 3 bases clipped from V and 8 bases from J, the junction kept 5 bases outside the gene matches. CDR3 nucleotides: TGTGCCAGCAGCCAGACAGGGGGGTCGGATGAGCAGTTCTTC. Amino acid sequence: CASSQTGGSDEQFF.

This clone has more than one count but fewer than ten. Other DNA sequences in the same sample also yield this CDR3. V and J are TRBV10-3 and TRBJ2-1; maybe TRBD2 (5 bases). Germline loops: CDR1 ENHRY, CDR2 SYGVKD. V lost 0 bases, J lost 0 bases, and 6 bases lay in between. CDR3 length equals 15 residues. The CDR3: CAISESGSSYNEQFF. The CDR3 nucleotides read TGTGCCATCAGTGAGTCAGGGAGCTCCTACAATGAGCAGTTCTTC.

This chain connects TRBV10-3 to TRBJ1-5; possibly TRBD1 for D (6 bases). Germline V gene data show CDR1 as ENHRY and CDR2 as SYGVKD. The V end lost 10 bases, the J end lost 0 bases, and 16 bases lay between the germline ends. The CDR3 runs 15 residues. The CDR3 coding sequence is TGTGCCACCCGGACAGATCTTTATAGCAATCAGCCCCAGCATTTT. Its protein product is CATRTDLYSNQPQHF.

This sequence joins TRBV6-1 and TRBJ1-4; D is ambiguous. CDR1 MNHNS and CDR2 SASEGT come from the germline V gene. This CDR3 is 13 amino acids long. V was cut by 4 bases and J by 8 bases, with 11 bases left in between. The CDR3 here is CASSGNWQEKLFF. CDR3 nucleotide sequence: TGTGCCAGCAGTGGAAACTGGCAGGAAAAACTGTTTTTT.

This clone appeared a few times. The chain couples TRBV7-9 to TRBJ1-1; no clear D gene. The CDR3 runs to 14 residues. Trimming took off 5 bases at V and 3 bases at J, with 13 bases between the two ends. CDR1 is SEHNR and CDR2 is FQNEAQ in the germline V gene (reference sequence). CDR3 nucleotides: TGTGCCAGCAGCCCCGCCAATAGATACACTGAAGCTTTCTTT. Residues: CASSPANRYTEAFF.

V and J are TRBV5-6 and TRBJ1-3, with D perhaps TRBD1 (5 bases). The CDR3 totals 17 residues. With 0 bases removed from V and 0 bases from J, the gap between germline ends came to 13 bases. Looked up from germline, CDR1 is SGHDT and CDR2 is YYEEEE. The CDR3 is CASSLAGGRISGNTIYF. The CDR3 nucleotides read TGTGCCAGCAGCTTGGCCGGGGGACGGATCTCTGGAAACACCATATATTTT.

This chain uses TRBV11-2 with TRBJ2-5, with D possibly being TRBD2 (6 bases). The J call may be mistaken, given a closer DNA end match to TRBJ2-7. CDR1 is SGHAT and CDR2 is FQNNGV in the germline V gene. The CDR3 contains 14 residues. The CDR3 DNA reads TGTGCCAGCAGCCTAAGCGGGCGTACCTACGAGCAGTACTTC. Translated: CASSLSGRTYEQYF.

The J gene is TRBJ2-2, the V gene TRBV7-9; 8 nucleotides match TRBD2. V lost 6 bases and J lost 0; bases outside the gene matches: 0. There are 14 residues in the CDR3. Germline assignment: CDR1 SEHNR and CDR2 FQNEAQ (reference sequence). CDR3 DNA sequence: TGTGCCAGCAGACTAGCGGCGAACACCGGGGAGCTGTTTTTT. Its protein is CASRLAANTGELFF. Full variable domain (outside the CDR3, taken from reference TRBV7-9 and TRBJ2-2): DTGVSQNPRHKITKRGQNVTFRCDPISEHNRLYWYRQTLGQGPEFLTYFQNEAQLEKSRLLSDRFSAERPKGSFSTLEIQRTEQGDSAMYLCASRLAANTGELFFGEGSRLTVL.

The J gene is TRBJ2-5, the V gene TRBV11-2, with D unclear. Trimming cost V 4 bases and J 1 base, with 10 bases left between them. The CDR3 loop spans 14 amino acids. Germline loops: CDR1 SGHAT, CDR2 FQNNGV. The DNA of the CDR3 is TGTGCCAGCAGCTCCGGAAGGGCCCAAGAGACCCAGTACTTC. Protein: CASSSGRAQETQYF.

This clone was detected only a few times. The CDR3 nucleotides are TGTGCCAGTAGTATTATTTTGGGGGCTGGGGCCAACGTCCTGACTTTC. Translating it yields CASSIILGAGANVLTF. This sequence joins TRBV19 and TRBJ2-6, with D perhaps matching TRBD1 or TRBD2 (5 bases each). V lost 3 bases and J lost 2, with 11 bases in between. CDR3 size: 16 residues. Germline-derived CDR1 and CDR2 are LNHDA and SQIVND (reference sequence).

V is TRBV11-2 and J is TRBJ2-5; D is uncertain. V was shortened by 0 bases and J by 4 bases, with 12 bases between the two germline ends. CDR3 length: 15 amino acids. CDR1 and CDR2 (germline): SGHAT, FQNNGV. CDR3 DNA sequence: TGTGCCAGCAGCTTAGAGCGGAGAGGTTTAGAGACCCAGTACTTC. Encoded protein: CASSLERRGLETQYF. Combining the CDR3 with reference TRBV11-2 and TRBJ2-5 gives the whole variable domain EAGVAQSPRYKIIEKRQSVAFWCNPISGHATLYWYQQILGQGPKLLIQFQNNGVVDDSQLPKDRFSAERLKGVDSTLKIQPAKLEDSAVYLCASSLERRGLETQYFGPGTRLLVL.